The 32 T cell receptor beta chains reported below all come from one sample, sequenced in a study of T cells in Graves' hyperthyroidism and ophthalmopathy. The source material, RNA transcripts, was used to amplify TCR beta CDR3 regions. HTBI primers were the set used in a first-round RT-PCR of the TCR CDR3. Via MiXCR, TCRdb re-called the multiplex PCR reads, giving one row per CDR3 protein. This sample has hundreds of thousands of distinct CDR3 sequences; about 43% occur once, and the top ten carry approximately 8.2%. Sequencing input: peripheral blood or thyroid tissue (not recorded which). The receptors come from a woman younger than 35 with Graves' hyperthyroidism.

The chain recombines TRBV14 with TRBJ2-6; D is perhaps TRBD2 (6 bases). CDR1 and CDR2 (germline): SGHDN, FVKESK. The CDR3 is 17 amino acids. V was trimmed by 10 bases and J by 1 base, leaving 20 bases between them. The CDR3 DNA reads as TGTGCCACCAGTGATTTGTTGGGGGGATCTGGGGCCAACGTCCTGACTTTC. Translated, it gives CATSDLLGGSGANVLTF. The full variable domain, with the rest looked up from reference TRBV14 and TRBJ2-6, is EAGVTQFPSHSVIEKGQTVTLRCDPISGHDNLYWYRRVMGKEIKFLLHFVKESKQDESGMPNNRFLAERTGGTYSTLKVQPAELEDSGVYFCATSDLLGGSGANVLTFGAGSRLTVL.

V and J are TRBV2 and TRBJ1-5; tentatively, D is TRBD1 (5 bases). Looked up from germline, CDR1 is SNHLY and CDR2 is FYNNEI. The CDR3 runs to 16 residues. V was shortened by 5 bases and J by 1 base, with 15 bases between the two germline ends. CDR3 bases: TGTGCCAGCAGTTTAGAAGGGGTAGGGAGCAATCAGCCCCAGCATTTT. It specifies CASSLEGVGSNQPQHF. Filled out from reference TRBV2 and TRBJ1-5, the complete variable domain reads EPEVTQTPSHQVTQMGQEVILRCVPISNHLYFYWYRQILGQKVEFLVSFYNNEISEKSEIFDDQFSVERPDGSNFTLKIRSTKLEDSAMYFCASSLEGVGSNQPQHFGDGTRLSIL.

The V call is TRBV29-1, the J call TRBJ1-2; D not certain. Germline assignment: CDR1 SQVTM and CDR2 ANQGSEA. The CDR3 contains 12 residues. Trimming removed 5 bases at V and 5 bases at J, with 12 bases between. In DNA, the CDR3 is TGCAGCGTTCGGATCGCTTTATATGGCTACACCTTC. It specifies CSVRIALYGYTF.

The chain recombines TRBV24-1 with TRBJ1-1; TRBD1 might be the D (6 bases). The germline V and J ends were trimmed by 4 bases and 3 bases, with 8 bases remaining between them. This CDR3 has 13 residues. The V gene's germline CDR1 is KGHDR and CDR2 SFDVKD. The DNA of the CDR3 is TGTGCCACCAGTGAACCAGGGGACACTGAAGCTTTCTTT. Translating gives CATSEPGDTEAFF.

This clonotype has just a few counts. The chain is built from TRBV20-1 and TRBJ1-1; D not certain. The CDR3 spans 13 residues. Between the trimmed V and J ends, which lost 5 bases and 0 bases, there was a span of 10 bases. Germline CDR1 reads DFQATT; CDR2 reads SNEGSKA (reference sequence). The DNA of the CDR3 is TGCAGTGCTGGTAGGCCTTTGAACACTGAAGCTTTCTTT. Translation gives CSAGRPLNTEAFF.

This clonotype was seen a few times. CDR3 protein: CASSPSLENTEAFF. The CDR3, as DNA: TGTGCCAGCAGCCCGTCCCTCGAGAACACTGAAGCTTTCTTT. This chain uses TRBV7-6 with TRBJ1-1; D gene unclear. CDR3 length equals 14 residues. CDR1 is SGHVS and CDR2 is FNYEAQ in the germline V gene. V was shortened by 5 bases and J by 1 base, with 11 bases between the two germline ends. Together with reference TRBV7-6 and TRBJ1-1, the CDR3 gives the full variable domain: GAGVSQSPRYKVTKRGQDVALRCDPISGHVSLYWYRQALGQGPEFLTYFNYEAQQDKSGLPNDRFSAERPEGSISTLTIQRTEQRDSAMYRCASSPSLENTEAFFGQGTRLTVV.

V usage is TRBV20-1 and J usage is TRBJ1-5, with 9 nucleotides matching TRBD1. V lost 5 bases to trimming and J lost 6 bases; unmatched junction nucleotides: 2. The CDR3 runs to 12 residues. Germline values: CDR1 DFQATT, CDR2 SNEGSKA (reference sequence). The CDR3 loop reads CSAADRGQPQHF. The DNA of the CDR3 is TGCAGTGCTGCGGACAGGGGTCAGCCCCAGCATTTT.

This chain links TRBV7-3 with TRBJ2-3; D gene unclear. Trimming pared 0 bases from V and 6 bases from J, leaving 7 bases between. In germline, CDR1 is SGHTA, CDR2 FQGTGA. This CDR3 spans 13 amino acids. The CDR3 protein is CASSLTKADTQYF. The DNA for the CDR3 is TGTGCCAGCAGCTTAACGAAGGCGGATACGCAGTATTTT.

The table lists this clonotype with a few counts. This chain uses TRBV5-1 with TRBJ1-4; no clear D gene. The germline CDR1 and CDR2 sequences are SGHRS and YFSETQ. Trimming stripped 0 bases from V and 4 bases from J, with 7 bases between. CDR3 length equals 14 residues. For the CDR3, the DNA is TGCGCCAGCAGCTTGGCCGTGTATAATGAAAAACTGTTTTTT. Its translation: CASSLAVYNEKLFF.

The chain joins TRBV10-3 to TRBJ2-5; 8 bases fit TRBD2. From germline, CDR1 is ENHRY and CDR2 SYGVKD. This CDR3 region has 16 residues. The V gene end was trimmed by 3 bases and the J gene end by 1 base; junction bases not matched to a gene: 7. In DNA form, the CDR3 reads TGTGCCATCAGTGACATGCGCCGGGGGGGCCAAGAGACCCAGTACTTC. Translating gives CAISDMRRGGQETQYF.

The V gene is TRBV25-1, the J gene TRBJ1-2; D is possibly TRBD1 (6 bases). The CDR3 covers 15 residues. Germline values: CDR1 MGHDK, CDR2 SYGVNS. The V end was cut by 1 base, the J end by 8 bases, with 17 bases between. Here the CDR3 reads CASSEFRVQGWGYTF. The CDR3 DNA reads as TGTGCCAGCAGTGAATTTCGGGTACAGGGCTGGGGCTACACCTTC.

The rearrangement uses TRBV11-3 and TRBJ2-3; D not certain. CDR1 SGHNT and CDR2 YENEEA come from the germline V gene. Trimming removed 3 bases at V and 4 bases at J, with 11 bases between. The CDR3 is made up of 14 amino acids. In nucleotides, the CDR3 is TGTGCCAGCAGCTTTGAGCTAGGCTCAGATACGCAGTATTTT. This encodes CASSFELGSDTQYF. Full variable domain (outside the CDR3, taken from reference TRBV11-3 and TRBJ2-3): EAGVVQSPRYKIIEKKQPVAFWCNPISGHNTLYWYLQNLGQGPELLIRYENEEAVDDSQLPKDRFSAERLKGVDSTLKIQPAELGDSAVYLCASSFELGSDTQYFGPGTRLTVL.

This chain uses TRBV10-1 with TRBJ2-7, with a weak D call TRBD1 (6 bases). Looked up from germline, CDR1 is WNHNN and CDR2 is SYGVQD (reference sequence). The CDR3 is 14 amino acids. V was clipped by 4 bases and J by 2 bases, with 12 bases between them. CDR3 amino acids: CASSGGGRPYEQYF. As DNA, the CDR3 is TGCGCCAGCAGTGGAGGGGGTAGACCCTACGAGCAGTACTTC.

This clonotype has more than one count but fewer than ten. V usage is TRBV7-8 and J usage is TRBJ2-7; TRBD1 matches 9 bases. V was pared by 3 bases and J by 2 bases, with 8 bases of the junction left unmatched. The germline gives CDR1 SGHVS, CDR2 FQNEAQ. The CDR3 spans 16 residues. The CDR3 DNA follows: TGTGCCAGCAGCTTGGGGTCGACAGGGGGTCCCTACGAGCAGTACTTC. It specifies CASSLGSTGGPYEQYF.

The chain recombines TRBV7-3 with TRBJ1-3; 8 bases agree with TRBD1. Trimming cost V 5 bases and J 3 bases; bases outside gene matches: 12. CDR1 and CDR2 (germline): SGHTA, FQGTGA. The CDR3 spans 17 residues. The DNA for the CDR3 is TGTGCCAGCAGCCGTACAATGACAGGGGTGGGTGGAAACACCATATATTTT. It translates to CASSRTMTGVGGNTIYF.

The J gene is TRBJ1-2, the V gene TRBV29-1; 9 bases are shared with TRBD1. Germline V CDR1 and CDR2: SQVTM, ANQGSEA. J gave up 0 bases and V 7 bases, and 6 bases lay outside the gene matches. This CDR3 has 14 amino acids. In DNA, the CDR3 is TGCAGCGCCCGGACAGGGGACTCTAACTATGGCTACACCTTC. Its translation is CSARTGDSNYGYTF.

This clonotype was counted between two and nine times. A much larger clone sits a single nucleotide away, making a read error possible. This chain connects TRBV29-1 to TRBJ1-1; a weak D match, TRBD1 (6 bases). This CDR3 contains 12 residues. V lost 7 bases, J lost 13 bases, and 22 bases lay in between. Germline assignment: CDR1 SQVTM and CDR2 ANQGSEA. CDR3 sequence (DNA): TGCAGCGCTGCCCCGGACAGTAGGCAGAATTTCTTT. This sequence encodes CSAAPDSRQNFF.

The J gene is TRBJ2-2, the V gene TRBV10-1; D might be TRBD1 (6 bases). V dropped 0 bases and J dropped 5 bases, with 16 bases sitting between them. The CDR3 is made up of 17 amino acids. Germline V CDR1 and CDR2: WNHNN, SYGVQD (reference sequence). CDR3 in amino acids: CASSESISGERTGELFF. The CDR3 bases are TGCGCCAGCAGTGAGTCGATTTCAGGGGAGAGGACCGGGGAGCTGTTTTTT.

The chain links TRBV24-1 to TRBJ1-2; a possible D gene is TRBD1 (6 bases). The CDR3 loop spans 16 amino acids. V was shortened by 3 bases and J by 6 bases, with 19 bases between the two germline ends. Germline-derived CDR1 and CDR2 are KGHDR and SFDVKD. The CDR3 bases are TGTGCCACCAGTGATATAGGACTCGGAGGGGGACATGGCTACACCTTC. This encodes CATSDIGLGGGHGYTF.

Of note for this clonotype: This may stem from a read error, because a much larger clone lies one nucleotide away. The chain joins TRBV7-2 to TRBJ2-2; 7 positions match TRBD2. Germline V lookup: CDR1 SGHTA, CDR2 FQGNSA. The CDR3 loop spans 13 amino acids. The CDR3 spells CASSLGGSGELLF. For the CDR3, the DNA is TGTGCCAGCAGCTTAGGCGGCAGCGGGGAGCTGCTTTTT. Variable domain in full (rest from reference TRBV7-2 and TRBJ2-2): GAGVSQSPSNKVTEKGKDVELRCDPISGHTALYWYRQSLGQGLEFLIYFQGNSAPDKSGLPSDRFSAERTGGSVSTLTIQRTQQEDSAVYLCASSLGGSGELLFGEGSRLTVL.

This clonotype was detected only once. The gene calls are TRBV25-1 and TRBJ1-2, with TRBD1 as a possible D gene (6 bases). Trimming cost V 8 bases and J 4 bases, with 11 bases left between them. CDR3 size: 12 residues. CDR1 is MGHDK, CDR2 SYGVNS, per germline. Here the CDR3 reads CASGKDSYGYTF. The CDR3 nucleotides read TGTGCCAGCGGAAAGGACAGCTATGGCTACACCTTC.

This clonotype showed up many times. The rearrangement links TRBV7-2 to TRBJ2-5, with TRBD2 matching 8 bases. V gave up 5 bases and J gave up 5 bases; unmatched junction bases: 7. CDR3 length equals 14 residues. Germline V gene lookup returns CDR1 SGHTA and CDR2 FQGNSA. CDR3 nucleotides: TGTGCCAGCAGCCCAAGACTAGCGTCGGAGACCCAGTACTTC. Translating gives CASSPRLASETQYF.

Concerning this clonotype itself: The junction shows a germline mismatch at one end, possibly a read error. The chain has TRBV10-3 and TRBJ2-5; D uncertain. The germline V gene encodes CDR1 ENHRY and CDR2 SYGVKD. This CDR3 is 20 amino acids long. Here the CDR3 DNA reads TGTGCCATCAGTGAGAAGGGAAGACACAAGGCGGTTGTGTACCAAGAGACCCGGTACTTC. This gives the protein CAISEKGRHKAVVYQETRYF.

This clonotype was recorded a few times. The chain links TRBV7-3 to TRBJ1-6; weak D call: TRBD1 (6 bases). V gave up 10 bases and J gave up 11 bases, with 21 bases separating them. Per the germline V gene, CDR1 is SGHTA and CDR2 is FQGTGA. The CDR3 is 14 amino acids. Written as DNA, the CDR3 is TGTGCCACCGCACAGGGCCCCCGTGGGGCACCCCTCCACTTT. Amino acid sequence: CATAQGPRGAPLHF.

In regard to this clonotype: This may come from a read error, since a much larger clone is one base off. The chain uses TRBV9 and TRBJ1-4; the D gene is possibly TRBD1 (5 bases). The CDR3 spans 13 residues. Germline values: CDR1 SGDLS, CDR2 YYNGEE. Trimming cost V 4 bases and J 10 bases, with 14 bases left between them. The CDR3 region is CASSSTQGPKLFF. The DNA for the CDR3 is TGTGCCAGCAGCTCAACGCAGGGCCCAAAACTGTTTTTT.

This clonotype was counted at least ten times. The rearrangement joins TRBV7-8 to TRBJ1-5; D is uncertain. The CDR3 totals 12 residues. V lost 1 base to trimming and J lost 6 bases, with 4 bases between them. Germline V CDR1 and CDR2: SGHVS, FQNEAQ. The CDR3 DNA follows: TGTGCCAGCAGCTTAGAAGTTCAGCCCCAGCATTTT. Translated: CASSLEVQPQHF.

This clonotype has a single count. A junction boundary mismatches the germline segment, possibly from a read error. This rearrangement joins TRBV5-1 to TRBJ2-5, with D possibly being TRBD1 or TRBD2 (6 bases each). The CDR3 runs to 11 residues. Germline lookup yields CDR1 SGHRS and CDR2 YFSETQ. CDR3 sequence (DNA): TGCGCCAGCAGCTCGCGGGGACACCCTTGCTTC. This encodes CASSSRGHPCF.

The J gene is TRBJ1-2, the V gene TRBV9, with a possible D match to TRBD1 (5 bases). The CDR3 is made up of 13 amino acids. V was clipped by 4 bases and J by 8 bases, with 15 bases between them. CDR1 SGDLS and CDR2 YYNGEE come from the germline V gene. The CDR3 here is CASSPLGGGGYTF. For the CDR3, the DNA is TGTGCCAGCAGCCCCTTGGGGGGGGGAGGCTACACCTTC.

This clonotype was recorded many times. The chain links TRBV10-3 to TRBJ2-6; a weak D match, TRBD2 (6 bases). The CDR3 covers 17 residues. The germline gives CDR1 ENHRY, CDR2 SYGVKD. V gave up 10 bases and J gave up 0 bases, with 19 bases separating them. CDR3 residues: CASGTAAEASGANVLTF. The CDR3 coding sequence is TGTGCCAGCGGGACGGCGGCAGAAGCCTCTGGGGCCAACGTCCTGACTTTC.

The table lists this clonotype with many counts. This chain links TRBV29-1 with TRBJ2-7, with TRBD2 matching 10 bases. V shed 6 bases and J 0 bases; nucleotides not matched to a gene: 8. The CDR3 sequence is 15 residues long. Germline V gives CDR1 SQVTM, CDR2 ANQGSEA. CDR3 region: CSVSGTSASSYEQYF. CDR3 bases: TGCAGCGTATCCGGGACTAGCGCTAGCTCCTACGAGCAGTACTTC.

V gene TRBV6-5 combines with J gene TRBJ2-7; a possible D gene is TRBD2 (5 bases). Per germline, CDR1 MNHEY and CDR2 SVGAGI. The V gene lost 2 bases and the J gene lost 1 base, with 12 bases spanning the gap. This CDR3 comprises 15 residues. The CDR3 nucleotides read TGTGCCAGCAGTTACCTGGGAGTTGGGTCCTACGAGCAGTACTTC. Amino acid sequence: CASSYLGVGSYEQYF.

As concerns this clonotype: It may be a read error: a sequence one base away is much more abundant. The chain employs TRBV20-1 and TRBJ2-5; TRBD2 matches 9 bases. Per germline, CDR1 DFQATT and CDR2 SNEGSKA (reference sequence). The length of the CDR3 is 14 residues. Trimming took 5 bases from V and 4 from J; bases not matched to a gene: 8. CDR3 coding DNA: TGCAGTGCTGGACTGGGACTAGCTTTAGAGACCCAGTACTTC. Translated, it gives CSAGLGLALETQYF.